This paragraph covers one TCR beta chain sequence. These data are taken from a study of tumor-infiltrating lymphocytes in primary liver carcinoma. The overall study: Tumor staging was T1-T3 N0M0; sizes spanned roughly 4.2 to 10 cm across.

The tissue used was unsorted bulk material of about 19-34 mg. RNA and DNA were co-extracted from it with the AllPrep DNA/RNA mini kit. The patients carried chronic HBV infection and had received no treatment. A constant-region primer primed TCR beta cDNA synthesis from about 0.55 ug of total RNA. Library construction for TCR beta comprised three nested multiplex PCR rounds performed with slightly modified ARM-PCR. TCRdb itself ran the multiplex PCR reads through MiXCR, one entry per CDR3 protein. In the table there are more than 100,000 distinct CDR3 sequences, around two thirds of which are singletons. The sequencing input was tumor-adjacent normal liver tissue. This TCR came from an older woman with primary liver carcinoma and hepatitis B virus infection.

The CDR3 sequence is CSTMTGRVGELFF. CDR3 bases: TGCAGCACTATGACAGGGAGGGTCGGTGAGCTGTTTTTT. J is TRBJ2-2 and V is TRBV29-1; D may match TRBD1 or TRBD2 (7 bases each). This CDR3 has 13 amino acids. Germline V gene lookup returns CDR1 SQVTM and CDR2 ANQGSEA. Trimming shortened V by 8 bases and J by 11 bases, and 21 bases separated the two germline ends.